These T cell receptor beta chains were read from a single sample in a study of cytomegalovirus exposure and HLA in healthy donors. The assay was immunoSEQ multiplex PCR, and TCRdb's table has in-frame clones only and misses some. The sample has about 130,000 clones, over 65% seen once; the top ten hold roughly 4.5%. The sample comprised PBMCs. The receptors shown here come from a man in his late teens or twenties in good health and CMV-seropositive. Both conserved end residues are part of each CDR3. The D gene is left open where the match is weak. Clone size, where shown, is once, few, many, or a class for clones that have expanded.

V: TRBV16
D: TRBD1
J: TRBJ2-7
size: -
length: 16
CDR3: CASSHGTGGNSYEQYF
DNA: TGTGCCAGCAGCCATGGGACAGGGGGGAACTCCTACGAGCAGTACTTC

V: TRBV7-2
D: -
J: TRBJ1-3
size: -
length: 16
CDR3: CASSLGSVFSGNTIYF
DNA: TGTGCCAGCAGCTTAGGTTCCGTTTTCTCTGGAAACACCATATATTTT

V: TRBV28
D: -
J: TRBJ2-7
size: -
length: 14
CDR3: CASSSTTGPYEQYF
DNA: TGTGCCAGCAGTTCGACCACAGGGCCGTACGAGCAGTACTTC

V: TRBV7-2
D: TRBD2
J: TRBJ2-3
size: few
length: 16
CDR3: CASSRGLAGGEDTQYF
DNA: TGTGCCAGCAGCCGCGGCCTAGCGGGAGGGGAAGATACGCAGTATTTT

V: TRBV7-2
D: -
J: TRBJ2-3
size: few
length: 13
CDR3: CASSRVPTDTQYF
DNA: TGTGCCAGCAGCAGAGTCCCCACAGATACGCAGTATTTT

V: TRBV7-6
D: TRBD1
J: TRBJ2-5
size: once
length: 15
CDR3: CASSFWTGRGETQYF
DNA: TGTGCCAGCAGCTTCTGGACAGGGCGGGGAGAGACCCAGTACTTC

V: TRBV5-6
D: TRBD2
J: TRBJ2-7
size: -
length: 17
CDR3: CASSPGLAGGPTYEQYF
DNA: TGTGCCAGCAGCCCGGGACTAGCGGGAGGGCCCACCTACGAGCAGTACTTC

V: TRBV6-5
D: TRBD1
J: TRBJ1-4
size: -
length: 13
CDR3: CASSTQGDEKLFF
DNA: TGTGCCAGCAGCACCCAGGGGGATGAAAAACTGTTTTTT

V: TRBV5-6
D: -
J: TRBJ2-7
size: once
length: 12
CDR3: CASSFGQYEQYF
DNA: TGTGCCAGCAGCTTCGGTCAATACGAGCAGTACTTC

V: TRBV5-1
D: TRBD2
J: TRBJ2-7
size: -
length: 14
CDR3: CASGRGGKVYEQYF
DNA: TGCGCCAGCGGACGGGGGGGGAAAGTTTACGAGCAGTACTTC

V: TRBV7-6
D: TRBD1
J: TRBJ2-5
size: -
length: 15
CDR3: CASSTTKGAGETQYF
DNA: TGTGCCAGCAGCACTACGAAGGGGGCTGGAGAGACCCAGTACTTC

V: TRBV7-6
D: -
J: TRBJ2-2
size: -
length: 12
CDR3: CSLGSTPGELFF
DNA: TGTTCTCTCGGGAGTACCCCCGGGGAGCTGTTTTTT

V: TRBV2
D: TRBD1
J: TRBJ2-7
size: -
length: 14
CDR3: CASSLRQGPYEQYF
DNA: TGTGCCAGCAGTTTACGACAGGGTCCGTACGAGCAGTACTTC